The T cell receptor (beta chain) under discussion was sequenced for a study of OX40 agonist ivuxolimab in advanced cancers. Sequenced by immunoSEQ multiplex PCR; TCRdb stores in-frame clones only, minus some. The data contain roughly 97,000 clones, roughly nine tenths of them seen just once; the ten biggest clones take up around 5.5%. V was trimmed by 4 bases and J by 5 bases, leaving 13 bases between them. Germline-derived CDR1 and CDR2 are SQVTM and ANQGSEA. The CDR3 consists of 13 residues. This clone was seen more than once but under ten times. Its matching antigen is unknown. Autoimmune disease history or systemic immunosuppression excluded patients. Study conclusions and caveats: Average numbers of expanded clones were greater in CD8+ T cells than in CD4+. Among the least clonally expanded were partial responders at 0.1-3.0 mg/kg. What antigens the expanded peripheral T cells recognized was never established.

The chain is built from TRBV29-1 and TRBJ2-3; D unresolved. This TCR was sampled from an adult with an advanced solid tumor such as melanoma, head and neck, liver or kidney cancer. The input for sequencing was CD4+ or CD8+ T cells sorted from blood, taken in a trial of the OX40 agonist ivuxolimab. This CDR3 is CSVGRGQRDTQYF. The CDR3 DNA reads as TGCAGCGTTGGGAGAGGTCAAAGAGATACGCAGTATTTT.